This T cell receptor beta chain emerged from a study of cytomegalovirus exposure and HLA in healthy donors. Overall study findings and caveats: Highly shared sequence variants in one cluster were likely a sequencing artifact. Donor immune exposure was known only as CMV serostatus. Later on, a genetic analysis was performed. It linked a missense variant in DCLRE1C with V- and J-gene trimming of TCR beta.

This CDR3 is 11 amino acids long. V gave up 7 bases and J gave up 8 bases, with 11 bases separating them. In germline, CDR1 is MNHNY, CDR2 SVGAGI (reference sequence). This clone was picked up one time. Its antigen is currently unknown. PCR used 60 Vbeta primers and 13 Jbeta primers. Measured with immunoSEQ multiplex PCR; TCRdb has only the in-frame clones, and not every one. The table shows 35,000 to 45,000 clones, with 90% occurring only once. The source of this sequence is a woman aged 18-29 years in good health and CMV-seronegative. This chain uses TRBV6-6 with TRBJ1-1; D call uncertain. The sample taken for sequencing was PBMCs. For the CDR3, the DNA is TGTGCCAGCACGGCAAACAGCGAAGCTTTCTTT. Translating it yields CASTANSEAFF.